This TCR beta chain was observed in a study of graft-versus-host responses after intestinal transplantation. Findings and caveats of the study: Within allografts, high graft-versus-host to host-versus-graft clonal ratios were seen among patients with graft-donor T cell macrochimerism.

The V gene's germline CDR1 is LGHNA and CDR2 YSLEER. This CDR3 comprises 11 residues. V lost 6 bases to trimming and J lost 3 bases, with 5 bases between them. The method was immunoSEQ multiplex PCR; TCRdb's version includes in-frame clones alone and lacks a portion of them. The table lists tens of thousands of clones, roughly nine tenths of them singletons. For this clone: The antigen remains unidentified.

The rearrangement joins TRBV4-3 to TRBJ1-1; D gene unclear. The specimen was PBMCs, collected 650 to 690 days after intestinal transplant. This sequence originates from a human patient who received an intestinal transplant, so some T cells may come from the graft donor. CDR3 in DNA: TGCGCCAGCAGTCGAGACACTGAAGCTTTCTTT. Residues: CASSRDTEAFF.